Listed below are T cell receptor beta chains from one sample, sequenced in a study of OX40 agonist ivuxolimab in advanced cancers. Profiled with immunoSEQ multiplex PCR; TCRdb holds only in-frame clones, not every one. In the table there are about 26,000 clones, 88% of which are singletons. Sequencing used CD4+ or CD8+ T cells sorted from blood, obtained in a trial of the OX40 agonist ivuxolimab. Receptors originate from an adult with an advanced solid tumor such as melanoma, head and neck, liver or kidney cancer. CDR3s include the opening cysteine and the closing phenylalanine or tryptophan. A D gene is named only where the DNA matches it firmly. The size entry is marked missing in some rows and otherwise reads once, few, many or a size class.

>NA|TRBJ1-2|NA|TRBV4-2
TGTGCCAGCAGCACACTTCGGGGAGCAGATGGCTACACCTTC
CASSTLRGADGYTF
>NA|TRBJ1-2|NA|TRBV4-1
TGCGCCAGCAGCCAAAACCAGGGGTTCGGCGGGTATGGCTACACCTTC
CASSQNQGFGGYGYTF
>NA|TRBJ1-6|NA|TRBV4-1
TGCGCCAGCAGCCCTCCCCGGACAGCCTATAATTCACCCCTCCACTTT
CASSPPRTAYNSPLHF
>NA|TRBJ1-6|NA|TRBV28
TGTGCCAGCAGTCCTCCCGGCGGGGACGTCATACCTGAAAGCTCCTATAATTCACCCCTCCACTTT
CASSPPGGDVIPESSYNSPLHF
>TRBD1|TRBJ1-1|NA|TRBV5-1
TGCGCCAGCAGCTTAGGACAGGGGCGCGACGAGGCTTTCTTT
CASSLGQGRDEAFF
>NA|TRBJ1-1|few|TRBV19
TGTGCCAGTAGTATAGGGGGGGTGCGTACTGAAGCTTTCTTT
CASSIGGVRTEAFF
>NA|TRBJ2-7|NA|TRBV7-3
TGTGCCAGCAGCCAAGCCCCGGCGGGCGAGCAGTACTTC
CASSQAPAGEQYF
>TRBD1|TRBJ2-1|NA|TRBV5-5
TGTGCCAGCAGCTTGGGGGGCGGGACAGGGTTGGTCGATGAGCAGTTCTTC
CASSLGGGTGLVDEQFF
>NA|TRBJ1-1|NA|TRBV6-1
TGTGCCAGCAGTCCCGGAGGGAACACTGAAGCTTTCTTT
CASSPGGNTEAFF
>NA|TRBJ1-5|NA|TRBV4-1
TGCGCCAGCAGCCAAAAACAGGGCAATCAGCCCCAGCATTTT
CASSQKQGNQPQHF
>NA|TRBJ1-3|few|TRBV6-1
TGTGCCAGCAGTGTGGGTACAGAAGGAAACACCATATATTTT
CASSVGTEGNTIYF
>NA|TRBJ2-7|once|TRBV29-1
TGCAGCGTTGAAACCCTCGGCTACGAGCAGTACTTC
CSVETLGYEQYF
>TRBD2|TRBJ2-7|once|TRBV2
TGTGCCAGCAGTGAAGCGGCGGGGCTAGCGGGAGTTTTTATTTACGAGCAGTACTTC
CASSEAAGLAGVFIYEQYF
>TRBD2|TRBJ2-7|NA|TRBV10-1
TGCGCCAGCAGTGAGTCGATGAATAGGAGCGGGGACGAGCAGTACTTC
CASSESMNRSGDEQYF
>NA|TRBJ2-1|NA|TRBV11-2
TGTGCCAGCAGCTTCGGGACCGAATCTGAGCAGTTCTTC
CASSFGTESEQFF
>TRBD1|TRBJ2-7|NA|TRBV4-3
TGCGCCAGCAGCTCAGGGACAGGAGAAGCCTACGAGCAGTACTTC
CASSSGTGEAYEQYF
>TRBD1|TRBJ2-3|NA|TRBV7-9
TGTGCCAGCAGCCACGCCCCGGGACAGGGCCCAGATACGCAGTATTTT
CASSHAPGQGPDTQYF
>TRBD2|TRBJ2-2|NA|TRBV29-1
TGCAGCGTTGAAAAAGGGACTAGTTTCACCGGGGAGCTGTTTTTT
CSVEKGTSFTGELFF
>NA|TRBJ1-1|NA|TRBV4-2
TGTGCCAGCAGCCAAGACACAGGGTCATACACTGAAGCTTTCTTT
CASSQDTGSYTEAFF
>TRBD1|TRBJ1-3|NA|TRBV9
TGTGCCAGCAGCTCCGGGACAGGGCTGGTAGGAAACACCATATATTTT
CASSSGTGLVGNTIYF
>TRBD2|TRBJ2-1|NA|TRBV7-3
TGTGCCAGCAGCGGGACTAGCATCGATGAGCAGTTCTTC
CASSGTSIDEQFF